This TCR beta chain was found in a study of monozygotic twins with inflammatory bowel disease. The CDR3 totals 13 residues. Germline V gives CDR1 SEHNR, CDR2 FQNEAQ (reference sequence). On this clonotype: Antigen: not known.

Template switching introduced UMIs that contain a 6-nucleotide sample barcode. TCRdb reprocessed the 5' RACE reads; each CDR3 protein has one entry and no DNA is given. The sample data list around 230,000 distinct CDR3 sequences. Findings and caveats of the study: Clonotypes shared with others were fewer in IBD patients than in healthy twins, especially with disease activity. Variability may have been added to patient repertoires by differing immunosuppressive treatments. Telling apart the different T cell subtypes was not possible.

The sample consisted of blood. This clonotype was obtained from a human donor with ulcerative colitis or Crohn's disease, or a healthy co-twin of an affected twin (not recorded which). This chain joins TRBV7-9 and TRBJ1-1; without DNA, the TCRdb call of TRBD1 cannot be checked. The CDR3 is CASSSDRATEAFF.